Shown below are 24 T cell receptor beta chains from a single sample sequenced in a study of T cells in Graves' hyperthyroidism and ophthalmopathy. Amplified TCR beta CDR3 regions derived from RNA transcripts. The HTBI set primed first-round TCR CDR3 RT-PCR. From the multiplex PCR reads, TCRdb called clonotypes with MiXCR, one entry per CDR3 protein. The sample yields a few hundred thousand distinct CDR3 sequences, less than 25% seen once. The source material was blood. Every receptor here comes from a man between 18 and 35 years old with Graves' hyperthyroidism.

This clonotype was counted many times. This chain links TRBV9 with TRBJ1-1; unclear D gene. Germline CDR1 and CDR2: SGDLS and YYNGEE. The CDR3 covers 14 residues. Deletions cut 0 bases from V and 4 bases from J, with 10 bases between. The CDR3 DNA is TGTGCCAGCAGCGTAGTCCGGAGTACCACTGAAGCTTTCTTT. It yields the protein CASSVVRSTTEAFF.

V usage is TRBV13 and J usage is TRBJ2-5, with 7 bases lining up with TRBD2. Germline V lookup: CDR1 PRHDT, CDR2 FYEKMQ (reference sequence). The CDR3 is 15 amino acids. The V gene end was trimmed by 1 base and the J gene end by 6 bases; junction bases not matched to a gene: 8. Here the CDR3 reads CASSLESGGMKTQYF. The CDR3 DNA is TGTGCCAGCAGCTTAGAGTCCGGGGGGATGAAGACCCAGTACTTC.

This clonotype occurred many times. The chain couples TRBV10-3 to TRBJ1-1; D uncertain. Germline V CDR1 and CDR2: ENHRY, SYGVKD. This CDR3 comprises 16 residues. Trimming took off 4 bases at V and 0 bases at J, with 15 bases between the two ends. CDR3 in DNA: TGTGCCATCAGTGCCAGAGCGGTGGACCTGAACACTGAAGCTTTCTTT. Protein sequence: CAISARAVDLNTEAFF.

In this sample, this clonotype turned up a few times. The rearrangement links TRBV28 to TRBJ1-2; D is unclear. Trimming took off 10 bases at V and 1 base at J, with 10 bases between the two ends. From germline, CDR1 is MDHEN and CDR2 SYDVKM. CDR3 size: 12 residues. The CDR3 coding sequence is TGTGCCACCCAGACTCTTAACTATGGCTACACCTTC. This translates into CATQTLNYGYTF.

The CDR3 coding sequence is TGCAGCGTCGAGGACAACTCTGGGGCCAACGTCCTGACTTTC. The encoded protein is CSVEDNSGANVLTF. This sequence joins TRBV29-1 and TRBJ2-6; TRBD1 might be the D (5 bases). The CDR3 is 14 residues long. The germline V gene encodes CDR1 SQVTM and CDR2 ANQGSEA. The ends were cut back, 6 bases at V and 0 bases at J, with 9 bases in the middle.

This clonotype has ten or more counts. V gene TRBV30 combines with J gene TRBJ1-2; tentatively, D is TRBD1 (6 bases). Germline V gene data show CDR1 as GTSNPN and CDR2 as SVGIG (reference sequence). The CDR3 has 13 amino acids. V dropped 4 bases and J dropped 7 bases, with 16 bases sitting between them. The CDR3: CAWTPGGRLGYTF. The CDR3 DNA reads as TGTGCCTGGACTCCGGGGGGCCGCCTTGGCTACACCTTC.

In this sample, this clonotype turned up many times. The CDR3 region has the DNA TGTGCCAGCAGTACCCGGACAGGGGACTATGGCTACACCTTC. Translating it yields CASSTRTGDYGYTF. V and J are TRBV28 and TRBJ1-2; TRBD1 matches 9 bases. V dropped 5 bases and J dropped 3; count of bases not matched to a gene: 4. CDR3 length: 14 residues. Germline-derived CDR1 and CDR2 are MDHEN and SYDVKM.

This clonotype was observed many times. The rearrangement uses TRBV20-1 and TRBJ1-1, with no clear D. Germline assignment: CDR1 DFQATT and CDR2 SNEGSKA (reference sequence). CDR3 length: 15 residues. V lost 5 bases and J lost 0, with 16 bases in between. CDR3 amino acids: CSAPPLDGLNTEAFF. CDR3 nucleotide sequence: TGCAGTGCTCCCCCCCTGGACGGACTGAACACTGAAGCTTTCTTT.

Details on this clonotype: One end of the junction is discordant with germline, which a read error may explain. The DNA for the CDR3 is TGTGCCTGCAGCCCTATCTGGAAAGAAGCTTTCTTT. It specifies CACSPIWKEAFF. V usage is TRBV6-1 and J usage is TRBJ1-1; no clear D. The CDR3 has 12 residues. Germline V gene sequence: CDR1 MNHNS, CDR2 SASEGT.

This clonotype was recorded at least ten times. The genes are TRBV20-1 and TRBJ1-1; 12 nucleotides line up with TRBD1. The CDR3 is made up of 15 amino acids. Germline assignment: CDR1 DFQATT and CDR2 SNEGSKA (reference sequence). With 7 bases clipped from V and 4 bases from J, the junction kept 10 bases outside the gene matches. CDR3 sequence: CSGSGQGAMVTEAFF. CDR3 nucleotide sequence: TGCAGTGGGTCGGGACAGGGGGCTATGGTCACTGAAGCTTTCTTT.

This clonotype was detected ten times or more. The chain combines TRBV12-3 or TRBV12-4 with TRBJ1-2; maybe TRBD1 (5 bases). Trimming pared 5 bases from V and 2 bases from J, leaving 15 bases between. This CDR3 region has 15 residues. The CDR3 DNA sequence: TGTGCCAGCAGTGCCGGACACTCAAACAACTATGGCTACACCTTC. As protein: CASSAGHSNNYGYTF.

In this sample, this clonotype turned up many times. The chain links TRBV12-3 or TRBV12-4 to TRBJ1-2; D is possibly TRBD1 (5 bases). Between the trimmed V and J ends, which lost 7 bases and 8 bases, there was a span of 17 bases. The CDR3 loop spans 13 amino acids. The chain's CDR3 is CASTSFGAYGYTF. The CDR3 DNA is TGTGCCAGCACTTCTTTTGGGGCCTACGGCTACACCTTC.

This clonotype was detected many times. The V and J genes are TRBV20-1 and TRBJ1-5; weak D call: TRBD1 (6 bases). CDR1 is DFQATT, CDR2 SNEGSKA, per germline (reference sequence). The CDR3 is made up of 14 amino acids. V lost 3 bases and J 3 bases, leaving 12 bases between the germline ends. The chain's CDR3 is CSASFRGSNQPQHF. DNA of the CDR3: TGCAGTGCTAGCTTCAGGGGATCCAATCAGCCCCAGCATTTT.

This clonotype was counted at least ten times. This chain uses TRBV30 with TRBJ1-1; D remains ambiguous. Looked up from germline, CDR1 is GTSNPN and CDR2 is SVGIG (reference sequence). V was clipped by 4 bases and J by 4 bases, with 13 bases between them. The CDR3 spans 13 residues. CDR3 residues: CAWTRAAFTEAFF. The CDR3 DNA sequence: TGTGCCTGGACTCGTGCGGCCTTCACTGAAGCTTTCTTT.

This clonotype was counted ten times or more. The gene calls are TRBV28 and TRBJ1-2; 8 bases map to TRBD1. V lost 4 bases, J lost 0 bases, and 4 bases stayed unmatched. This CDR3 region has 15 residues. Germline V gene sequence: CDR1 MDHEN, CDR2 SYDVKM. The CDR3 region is CASSSHRGANYGYTF. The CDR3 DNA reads TGTGCCAGCAGTTCACACAGGGGGGCTAACTATGGCTACACCTTC.

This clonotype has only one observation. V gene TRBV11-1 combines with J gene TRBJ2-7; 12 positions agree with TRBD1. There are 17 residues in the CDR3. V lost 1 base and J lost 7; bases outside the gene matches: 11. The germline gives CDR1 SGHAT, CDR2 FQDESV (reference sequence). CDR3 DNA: TGTGCCAGCAGCTTAGTTGGGGGGACAGGGGGCTTTTTTGAGCAGTACTTC. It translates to CASSLVGGTGGFFEQYF.

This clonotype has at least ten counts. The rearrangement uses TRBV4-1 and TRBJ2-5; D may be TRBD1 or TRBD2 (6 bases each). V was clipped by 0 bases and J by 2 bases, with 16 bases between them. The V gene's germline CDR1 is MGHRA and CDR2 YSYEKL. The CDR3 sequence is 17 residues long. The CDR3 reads CASSQDGRGLFQETQYF. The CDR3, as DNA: TGCGCCAGCAGCCAAGATGGCAGGGGACTGTTTCAAGAGACCCAGTACTTC.

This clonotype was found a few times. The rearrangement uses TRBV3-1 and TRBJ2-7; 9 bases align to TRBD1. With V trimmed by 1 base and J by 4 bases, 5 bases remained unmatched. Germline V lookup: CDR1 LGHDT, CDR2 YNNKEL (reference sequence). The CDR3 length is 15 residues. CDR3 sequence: CASSQAKTGGYEQYF. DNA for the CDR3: TGTGCCAGCAGCCAAGCCAAGACAGGGGGGTACGAGCAGTACTTC.

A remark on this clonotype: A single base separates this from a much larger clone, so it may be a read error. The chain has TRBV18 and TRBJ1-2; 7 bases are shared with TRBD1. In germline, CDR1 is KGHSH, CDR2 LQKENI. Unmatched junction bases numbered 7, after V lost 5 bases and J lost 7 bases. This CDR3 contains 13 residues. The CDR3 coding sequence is TGTGCCAGCTCATCGGACAGGTTCTCTGGCTACACCTTC. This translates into CASSSDRFSGYTF.

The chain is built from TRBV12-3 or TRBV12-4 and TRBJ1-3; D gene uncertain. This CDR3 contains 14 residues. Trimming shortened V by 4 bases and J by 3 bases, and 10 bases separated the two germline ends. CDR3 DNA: TGTGCCAGCAGTTCAGTTGGCTTTGGAAACACCATATATTTT. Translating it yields CASSSVGFGNTIYF.

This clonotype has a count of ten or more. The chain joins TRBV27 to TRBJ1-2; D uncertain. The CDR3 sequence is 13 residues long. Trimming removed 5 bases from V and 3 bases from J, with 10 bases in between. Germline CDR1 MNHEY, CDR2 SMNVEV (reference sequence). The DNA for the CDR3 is TGTGCCAGCAGTCCCCAAATAGACTATGGCTACACCTTC. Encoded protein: CASSPQIDYGYTF.

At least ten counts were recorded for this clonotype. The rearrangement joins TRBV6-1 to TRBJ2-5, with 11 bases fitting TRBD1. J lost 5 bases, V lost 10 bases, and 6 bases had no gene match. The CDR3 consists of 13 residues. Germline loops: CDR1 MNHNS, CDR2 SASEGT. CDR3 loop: CANPRDRGETQYF. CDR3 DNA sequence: TGTGCCAACCCGCGGGACAGGGGGGAGACCCAGTACTTC.

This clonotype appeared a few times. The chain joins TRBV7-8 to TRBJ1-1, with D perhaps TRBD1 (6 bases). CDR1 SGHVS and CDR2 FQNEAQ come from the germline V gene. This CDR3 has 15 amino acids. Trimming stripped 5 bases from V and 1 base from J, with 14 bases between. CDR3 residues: CASSLRDNKNTEAFF. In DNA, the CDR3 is TGTGCCAGCAGCCTCCGGGACAACAAGAACACTGAAGCTTTCTTT.

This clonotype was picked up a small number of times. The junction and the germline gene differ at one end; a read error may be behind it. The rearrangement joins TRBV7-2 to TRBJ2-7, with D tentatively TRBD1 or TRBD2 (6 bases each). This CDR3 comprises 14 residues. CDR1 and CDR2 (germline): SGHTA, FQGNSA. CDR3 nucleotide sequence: TGCGCCAGCAGCCAAGGAGGGACAACAAACGAGCAGTACTTC. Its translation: CASSQGGTTNEQYF.